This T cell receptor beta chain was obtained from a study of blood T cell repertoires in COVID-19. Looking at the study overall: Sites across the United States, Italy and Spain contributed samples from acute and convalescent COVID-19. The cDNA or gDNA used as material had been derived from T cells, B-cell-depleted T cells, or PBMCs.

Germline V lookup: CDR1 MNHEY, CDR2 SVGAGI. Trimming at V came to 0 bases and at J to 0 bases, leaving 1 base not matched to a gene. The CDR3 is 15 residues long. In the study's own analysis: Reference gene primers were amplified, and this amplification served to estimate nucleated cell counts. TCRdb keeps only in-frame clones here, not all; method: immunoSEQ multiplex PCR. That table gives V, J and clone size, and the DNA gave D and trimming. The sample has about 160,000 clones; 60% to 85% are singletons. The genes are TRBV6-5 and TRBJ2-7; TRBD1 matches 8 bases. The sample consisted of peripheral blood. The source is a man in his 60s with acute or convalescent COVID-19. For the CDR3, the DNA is TGTGCCAGCAGTTACTCGACAGGGGTCTCCTACGAGCAGTACTTC. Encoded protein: CASSYSTGVSYEQYF.